A few counts support the clone carrying this T cell receptor (beta chain). The target antigen is unknown. The junction does not match germline at one end; this may be a read error. The data originate from a study of identical twins. Study results and caveats: Researchers reported weaker excess twin sharing in beta out-of-frame sequences. Donors were not followed over many years; analysis was cross-sectional.

This CDR3 is 12 amino acids long. It was template switching that added a universal primer site, and there were unique molecular identifiers on the cDNA. TCRdb called the 5' RACE reads again in MiXCR, with one record for every CDR3 protein. The table lists fewer than 500,000 distinct CDR3 sequences, roughly 13% of them singletons. Separately, the same data were catalogued under a study of yellow fever vaccine responses in identical twins.

This sequence joins TRBV12-3 or TRBV12-4 and TRBJ1-3; 9 bases fit TRBD1. Source material: CD4+ T cells sorted from blood. This clonotype was sampled from a woman aged 18-29 years in good health. In DNA, the CDR3 is TGTGCCAGTACAGGGGGCGGAAACACCACATATTTT. Translating it yields CASTGGGNTTYF.